A selection of T cell receptor beta chains follows, all from one sample in a study of T cells expressing NK-cell markers. For each CDR3 protein, TCRdb gives one entry from its re-call of the 5' RACE reads, without DNA. The ten top clones account for about 14%, within a sample of thousands of distinct CDR3 sequences. The sequenced material came from blood T cells: a sorted CD56 or NKG2C T cell subset, CD4+ or CD8+ T cells, or bulk PBMC T cells (not recorded which). The receptors stem from a man in his late teens or twenties in good health. Both conserved end residues are part of each CDR3. For some rows the clone size is stated as once, few or many, or as a class when expanded; others skip it.

15	medium-sized	TRBV5-1	TRBJ2-3	CASSLDGQGPDTQYF
15	medium-sized	TRBV5-1	TRBJ1-4	CASSPTDGHLEKLFF
15	NA	TRBV27	TRBJ1-1	CASSSKGQRNTEAFF
12	medium-sized	TRBV29-1	TRBJ1-2	CSVGLGSYGYTF
12	medium-sized	TRBV6-5	TRBJ2-5	CASGGLQETQYF
13	medium-sized	TRBV12-3/TRBV12-4	TRBJ2-5	CASSPRAQETQYF
18	NA	TRBV5-6	TRBJ2-1	CASSLPTSGGGSYNEQFF
11	medium-sized	TRBV7-9	TRBJ2-1	CASSFRNEQFF
16	NA	TRBV20-1	TRBJ2-5	CSARKRRDLFWETQYF
18	NA	TRBV11-1	TRBJ1-5	CASSDGPGGVYSNQPQHF
12	NA	TRBV6-2/TRBV6-3	TRBJ2-1	CASSGGGSSQFF
15	NA	TRBV7-9	TRBJ2-1	CASSETGSSYNEQFF
16	NA	TRBV30	TRBJ2-4	CAWSVHGEIAKNIQYF
17	NA	TRBV28	TRBJ2-7	CASSLRASGTKSYEQYF
16	NA	TRBV18	TRBJ2-1	CASSPTGWLSYNEQFF
16	NA	TRBV3-1	TRBJ2-5	CASSPPGVAGGETQYF
14	NA	TRBV20-1	TRBJ2-3	CSAPGLADTDTQYF
15	NA	TRBV5-5	TRBJ2-3	CASSLGGGDEHTQYF
17	medium-sized	TRBV20-1	TRBJ2-1	CSAREGTSGNPYNEQFF
17	NA	TRBV24-1	TRBJ1-4	CATSDYRGRATNEKLFF
16	medium-sized	TRBV7-2	TRBJ2-2	CASSAPGQGPTGELFF
16	medium-sized	TRBV29-1	TRBJ2-1	CSVENPTGASYNEQFF
14	medium-sized	TRBV5-1	TRBJ1-1	CASTSGTANTEAFF
14	medium-sized	TRBV29-1	TRBJ2-1	CSARTSGIGDEQFF
13	medium-sized	TRBV27	TRBJ2-7	CASRGIESYEQYF
17	medium-sized	TRBV2	TRBJ2-2	CASEGSGLPANTGELFF
16	medium-sized	TRBV6-5	TRBJ2-2	CASRPSGPANTGELFF
14	medium-sized	TRBV20-1	TRBJ2-5	CSALTSGVQETQYF
16	medium-sized	TRBV19	TRBJ1-2	CASSKGFSTANYGYTF
14	NA	TRBV10-2	TRBJ1-5	CASSLTGSNQPQHF
17	NA	TRBV6-2/TRBV6-3	TRBJ2-1	CASSTFPFILGYNEQFF
15	medium-sized	TRBV12-3/TRBV12-4	TRBJ2-1	CASSLGAGGHNEQFF
15	NA	TRBV25-1	TRBJ2-3	CASSDELAGTDTQYF
14	medium-sized	TRBV29-1	TRBJ2-7	CSVTPGQGTYEQYF
14	medium-sized	TRBV27	TRBJ1-5	CASSLVGFNQPQHF
14	medium-sized	TRBV28	TRBJ2-7	CASSFQGPRYEQYF
18	medium-sized	TRBV5-1	TRBJ2-2	CASSWPRGAAGVTGELFF
14	NA	TRBV20-1	TRBJ1-1	CSAPSRKANTEAFF
13	NA	TRBV19	TRBJ1-5	CASTGTGGQPQHF
12	medium-sized	TRBV7-9	TRBJ2-1	CASSFETLEQFF
15	medium-sized	TRBV5-1	TRBJ2-2	CASSLVRGYTGELFF
19	NA	TRBV7-8	TRBJ2-1	CASSLTLAGGPISRNEQFF
15	medium-sized	TRBV2	TRBJ1-2	CASSEAATSNYGYTF
12	NA	TRBV18	TRBJ1-2	CASSPNRNGYTF
14	NA	TRBV4-1	TRBJ2-1	CASSQDPDGDEQFF
15	medium-sized	TRBV2	TRBJ2-5	CASSPGTRGAETQYF
15	medium-sized	TRBV20-1	TRBJ2-7	CSARDRHGRVYEQYF
11	medium-sized	TRBV6-5	TRBJ2-2	CASSNTGELFF
19	NA	TRBV4-2	TRBJ2-2	CASSQVVGAQISNTGELFF
16	medium-sized	TRBV29-1	TRBJ2-1	CSVEEGPTTGRDEQFF
16	NA	TRBV5-6	TRBJ2-3	CASSTRTSGRTDTQYF
15	large	TRBV10-2	TRBJ1-1	CASSDLQGLAFEAFF
14	NA	TRBV7-9	TRBJ2-1	CASSSSGPYNEQFF
11	medium-sized	TRBV29-1	TRBJ2-2	CSALRTGELFF
14	medium-sized	TRBV6-4	TRBJ2-1	CASNRTSGSNEQFF
14	NA	TRBV6-5	TRBJ2-7	CASTPPGSSYEQYF
13	medium-sized	TRBV7-9	TRBJ2-3	CASRDSRTDTQYF